These T cell receptor beta chains were read from a single sample in a study of low-dose radiotherapy and immunotherapy resistance in tumors. Via MiXCR, TCRdb re-called the reads, giving one row per CDR3 protein. The repertoire has about 97,000 distinct CDR3 sequences, around 20% of them found once; the top ten carry roughly 4.3%. Sequencing was performed on PBMCs, taken after low-dose radiotherapy plus immunotherapy. The receptors were sampled from a male donor with prostate cancer. Both conserved end residues are part of each CDR3. A D gene is named only where the DNA matches it firmly. Clone size is shown for a subset of rows, as once, few, many or a class of expanded clone.

D: TRBD1; size: many; J: TRBJ2-7; V: TRBV19; DNA: TGTGCCAGTAGTACCCGGGACAGGGGGGCCCCCTACGAGCAGTACTTC; CDR3: CASSTRDRGAPYEQYF
D: NA; size: many; J: TRBJ2-5; V: TRBV6-5; DNA: TGTGCCAGCGGAACAGAGACCCAGTACTTC; CDR3: CASGTETQYF
D: NA; size: many; J: TRBJ2-1; V: TRBV6-5; DNA: TGTGCCAGCAGTTACTCCGGGGCCCCGCAGTTCTTC; CDR3: CASSYSGAPQFF
D: TRBD2; size: NA; J: TRBJ2-7; V: TRBV30; DNA: TGTGCCTGGAGGAGGGGAGGGTACTACGAGCAGTACTTC; CDR3: CAWRRGGYYEQYF
D: NA; size: many; J: TRBJ2-3; V: TRBV1; DNA: TGCACCAGCAGCCATCTAGCGGGGGGGTGCTCAGATACGCAGTATTTT; CDR3: CTSSHLAGGCSDTQYF
D: NA; size: NA; J: TRBJ2-1; V: TRBV4-3; DNA: TGCGCCAGCAGCCAAGATTCCCCGCCGGTTTACAATGAGCAGTTCTTC; CDR3: CASSQDSPPVYNEQFF
D: TRBD2; size: many; J: TRBJ2-2; V: TRBV5-6; DNA: TGTGCCAGCAGCTTTTTCGGGAGGAGCCAGTACACCGGGGAGCTGTTTTTT; CDR3: CASSFFGRSQYTGELFF
D: NA; size: many; J: TRBJ2-7; V: TRBV29-1; DNA: TGCAGCGTTGATCACCCGACAGGAGAGCAGTACTTC; CDR3: CSVDHPTGEQYF
D: TRBD2; size: many; J: TRBJ2-1; V: TRBV11-1; DNA: TGTGCCAGCAGCCCTGGGACTAAAAACTACAATGAGCAGTTCTTC; CDR3: CASSPGTKNYNEQFF
D: NA; size: many; J: TRBJ2-1; V: TRBV11-2; DNA: TGTGCCAGCAGCTTTGAGGGGGGGCCCTCCTACAATGAGCAGTTCTTC; CDR3: CASSFEGGPSYNEQFF
D: NA; size: many; J: TRBJ2-2; V: TRBV7-3; DNA: TGTGCCAGCAACGGGGGCGTTGACACCGGGGAGCTGTTTTTT; CDR3: CASNGGVDTGELFF
D: TRBD1; size: many; J: TRBJ1-2; V: TRBV7-9; DNA: TGTGCCAGCAGCTCCCTGACCGGGACAGTCAATCGCTACACCTTC; CDR3: CASSSLTGTVNRYTF
D: TRBD2; size: few; J: TRBJ2-2; V: TRBV4-2; DNA: TGTGCCAGCAGCCAAGAGGGAACTAGCGGGGTTGGGGAGCTGTTTTTT; CDR3: CASSQEGTSGVGELFF